One and the same sample provided the 9 T cell receptor beta chains below, sequenced in a study of OX40 agonist ivuxolimab in advanced cancers. TCRdb's copy holds only in-frame clones and misses some; the assay was immunoSEQ multiplex PCR. Among tens of thousands of clones listed, roughly 73% were seen once. Sequenced here: CD4+ or CD8+ T cells sorted from blood, sampled in a trial of the OX40 agonist ivuxolimab. The receptor set was obtained from an adult with an advanced solid tumor such as melanoma, head and neck, liver or kidney cancer.

The V gene is TRBV5-1, the J gene TRBJ2-5, with 11 bases fitting TRBD2. The J segment lost 4 bases and the V segment lost 3 bases, leaving 5 bases of the junction unmatched. Germline V gene data show CDR1 as SGHRS and CDR2 as YFSETQ. The CDR3 spans 15 residues. For the CDR3, the DNA is TGCGCCAGCAGCTCCGGGACTAGCGGAGGAGAGACCCAGTACTTC. Its protein is CASSSGTSGGETQYF. Complete variable domain (other parts from reference TRBV5-1 and TRBJ2-5): KAGVTQTPRYLIKTRGQQVTLSCSPISGHRSVSWYQQTPGQGLQFLFEYFSETQRNKGNFPGRFSGRQFSNSRSEMNVSTLELGDSALYLCASSSGTSGGETQYFGPGTRLLVL.

J is TRBJ1-2 and V is TRBV6-1; possible D gene TRBD1, 5 bases. This CDR3 has 14 residues. V was cut by 2 bases and J by 3 bases, with 10 bases left in between. The germline V gene has CDR1 MNHNS and CDR2 SASEGT. The CDR3 DNA follows: TGTGCCAGCAGTGAACGAGGGGAGGACTATGGCTACACCTTC. It codes for CASSERGEDYGYTF.

This chain links TRBV19 with TRBJ1-1, with D possibly TRBD1 on 6 matching bases. Trimming left V 4 bases short and J 7 bases short, with 10 bases between. Germline CDR1 is LNHDA and CDR2 is SQIVND (reference sequence). The CDR3 runs to 12 residues. The CDR3: CASSTRDNEAFF. The CDR3 DNA is TGTGCCAGTAGTACCCGGGACAATGAAGCTTTCTTT.

This chain links TRBV2 with TRBJ1-1, with a tentative D call TRBD1 (5 bases). Per the germline V gene, CDR1 is SNHLY and CDR2 is FYNNEI. V lost 3 bases and J lost 4, with 12 bases in between. The CDR3 totals 14 residues. CDR3 residues: CASSEQGTGTEAFF. DNA of the CDR3: TGTGCCAGCAGTGAGCAGGGAACCGGCACTGAAGCTTTCTTT.

Here the CDR3 reads CASSEGPHYNEQFF. DNA for the CDR3: TGTGCCAGCAGTGAGGGGCCTCATTACAATGAGCAGTTCTTC. V is TRBV2 and J is TRBJ2-1; tentative D call: TRBD1 (5 bases). The CDR3 is 14 amino acids. V lost 3 bases, J lost 4 bases, and 10 bases lay in between. Per the germline V gene, CDR1 is SNHLY and CDR2 is FYNNEI.

The CDR3 nucleotides are TGTGCCAGCAGCCAAGTCCTTAATTCACCCCTCCACTTT. This gives the protein CASSQVLNSPLHF. V and J are TRBV14 and TRBJ1-6; no reliable D call. Germline V gene sequence: CDR1 SGHDN, CDR2 FVKESK. There are 13 residues in the CDR3. V was clipped by 1 base and J by 6 bases, with 4 bases between them. The full variable domain, in which reference TRBV14 and TRBJ1-6 provide the parts outside the CDR3, is EAGVTQFPSHSVIEKGQTVTLRCDPISGHDNLYWYRRVMGKEIKFLLHFVKESKQDESGMPNNRFLAERTGGTYSTLKVQPAELEDSGVYFCASSQVLNSPLHFGNGTRLTVT.

In its sample, this clone was seen a few times. The rearrangement links TRBV28 to TRBJ1-5; D gene ambiguous. The CDR3 length is 13 residues. Trimming took off 4 bases at V and 7 bases at J, with 11 bases between the two ends. CDR1 and CDR2 from the germline V gene are MDHEN and SYDVKM. For the CDR3, the DNA is TGTGCCAGCAGTTCCAGACATGGCCAGCCCCAGCATTTT. Its protein is CASSSRHGQPQHF.

The table lists this clone with a few counts. The rearrangement links TRBV10-3 to TRBJ1-3; no firm D call. Germline CDR1 ENHRY, CDR2 SYGVKD. The CDR3 extends over 13 amino acids. The ends were cut back, 8 bases at V and 2 bases at J, with 10 bases in the middle. DNA for the CDR3: TGTGCCATCCGGGAATCCCCTGGAAACACCATATATTTT. Amino acids: CAIRESPGNTIYF.

This clone showed up just a few times. The chain employs TRBV28 and TRBJ1-5, with D unresolved. This CDR3 region has 13 residues. Germline V gene sequence: CDR1 MDHEN, CDR2 SYDVKM. Trimming took 3 bases from V and 0 from J, leaving 3 bases between them. CDR3 sequence (DNA): TGTGCCAGCAGTTTGCTTAGCAATCAGCCCCAGCATTTT. Translated: CASSLLSNQPQHF.